This T cell receptor (beta chain) was documented in a study of blood T cell repertoires in COVID-19 (TCRdb year 2020). Looking at the study overall: The collaborator samples originated in the United States, Italy and Spain and spanned the acute and convalescent phases of COVID-19. The prospective study material was composed of cDNA or gDNA derived from T cells, B-cell-depleted T cells, or PBMCs. A de-identified subject ID, COVID-19 status, age in years and sex were almost always included in the sample metadata. Samples came from the ongoing ImmuneRACE study (first 160 participants) plus 1,254 subjects from 6 global collaborators. Where available, HLA class I and class II types were taken from metadata supplied by the sample provider and were not determined by assay-based typing. Subjects who had been exposed to COVID-19, were actively infected with it, or had recovered from it provided the deeply sampled blood TCRbeta repertoires that made up the dataset. A freely available public database, intended as a resource for researchers studying the immune response to SARS-CoV-2, is where the repertoires were released. Here is what the overall study found, with its caveats: How much clinical and demographic metadata was included differed by source and by participant, and the metadata was provided uncurated.

Comments on this clone: Its antigen specificity is not known. Base qualities are missing; no much larger clone stands one base away.

The immunoSEQ Assay, a bias-controlled multiplex PCR, was used to amplify TCRbeta CDR3 regions from genomic DNA. The authors' pipeline ran thus. The number of nucleated cells in each sample was estimated by amplification of reference gene primers within the assay. To quantify the absolute abundance of each unique TCRbeta CDR3 rearrangement, sequence reads were collapsed and filtered. For each sample, productive Simpson clonality was calculated as the square root of Simpson's diversity index across productive rearrangements. Held by TCRdb, this immuneACCESS table contains in-frame sequences only and omits some clones. Under half of the omission traces to an unresolved V gene where checked; the cause of the rest is unknown. V and J calls and clone size are given by that table; D and trimming were obtained from the DNA. The sample table holds around 250,000 clones, of which over 75% were seen once. The leading ten clones occupy more than 1.5% of the sample.

Reading from cysteine to phenylalanine, the CDR3 counts 14 amino acids. The sequence is cut down to CDR3 DNA, 42 bases in frame from base 1. Reading the germline V gene gives CDR1 MDHEN and CDR2 SYDVKM. Relative to germline, V is missing 5 bases and J is missing 16 bases, with 14 bases of the junction outside any gene match. Another Seattle source contributed samples from volunteer blood donors who had recovered from COVID-19. Collaborating institutions collected whole blood in K2EDTA tubes following their own protocols. Collaborator samples were shipped for TCRbeta analysis as frozen whole blood, isolated PBMCs, or DNA extracted from either sample type.

The sample was peripheral blood. The source is a man aged 25-40 years who had recovered from COVID-19. This chain is built from TRBV28 and TRBJ1-4; 9 bases in between match TRBD1. The nucleotides read TGTGCCAGCAGTGGGATGACAGGGGGTCTCTCTGCGTTTTTT. Translation gives CASSGMTGGLSAFF.